What follows are 24 T cell receptor beta chains derived from one specimen sequenced in a study of T cell repertoires in cytomegalovirus infection. TCRdb used MiXCR to reprocess the reads, holding one entry per CDR3 protein. The table has about 230,000 distinct CDR3 sequences, roughly 22% seen once. The sequencing sample was made of CD8+ T cells from PBMCs. These receptors all stem from a human donor in good health (CMV status not recorded). Some clones in this sample may be carry-over from other donors' samples.

There are a few counts of this clonotype. This chain links TRBV5-5 with TRBJ2-7; perhaps TRBD1 as D (6 bases). Looked up from germline, CDR1 is SGHKS and CDR2 is YYEKEE (reference sequence). This CDR3 region has 15 residues. Trimming took 0 bases from V and 0 from J, leaving 10 bases between them. The CDR3 sequence: CASSLAGHSSYEQYF. For the CDR3, the DNA is TGTGCCAGCAGCTTGGCGGGACACAGCTCCTACGAGCAGTACTTC. Using reference TRBV5-5 and TRBJ2-7 for the parts outside the CDR3, the full variable domain is DAGVTQSPTHLIKTRGQQVTLRCSPISGHKSVSWYQQVLGQGPQFIFQYYEKEERGRGNFPDRFSARQFPNYSSELNVNALLLGDSALYLCASSLAGHSSYEQYFGPGTRLTVT.

This clonotype was detected ten times or more. The gene calls are TRBV5-4 and TRBJ2-1; 9 nucleotides match TRBD1. CDR3 size: 15 residues. Germline V gives CDR1 SGHNT, CDR2 YYREEE (reference sequence). V gave up 2 bases and J gave up 4 bases; unmatched junction bases: 4. CDR3 nucleotide sequence: TGTGCCAGCAGCTTCACAGGGGGCGGATACAATGAGCAGTTCTTC. Protein: CASSFTGGGYNEQFF.

The sample holds a few counts of this clonotype. The genes are TRBV27 and TRBJ2-5; 7 bases map to TRBD2. The CDR3 extends over 14 amino acids. Unmatched junction bases numbered 7, after V lost 6 bases and J lost 3 bases. Germline CDR1 and CDR2: MNHEY and SMNVEV (reference sequence). The CDR3 is CASSDFSGEETQYF. CDR3 bases: TGTGCCAGCAGCGATTTCAGCGGGGAAGAGACCCAGTACTTC.

This clonotype was counted ten times or more. V gene TRBV7-9 combines with J gene TRBJ2-3; no clear D. Germline loops: CDR1 SEHNR, CDR2 FQNEAQ (reference sequence). CDR3 length: 14 amino acids. With 1 base removed from V and 1 base from J, the gap between germline ends came to 6 bases. The CDR3: CASSLGYGTDTQYF. In nucleotides, the CDR3 is TGTGCCAGCAGCTTAGGTTACGGCACAGATACGCAGTATTTT.

J is TRBJ2-1 and V is TRBV4-1; 12 bases agree with TRBD2. The germline V gene has CDR1 MGHRA and CDR2 YSYEKL. The CDR3 totals 13 residues. V lost 6 bases and J lost 7; bases outside the gene matches: 1. CDR3 in amino acids: CASRLAGGNEQFF. CDR3 sequence (DNA): TGCGCCAGCAGACTAGCGGGGGGTAATGAGCAGTTCTTC.

J is TRBJ1-1 and V is TRBV28; D remains ambiguous. This CDR3 spans 13 amino acids. With 5 bases removed from V and 4 bases from J, the gap between germline ends came to 11 bases. The germline gives CDR1 MDHEN, CDR2 SYDVKM. DNA for the CDR3: TGTGCCAGCAGTGCGGACGCCAGCACTGAAGCTTTCTTT. Protein sequence: CASSADASTEAFF.

Regarding this clonotype: This may come from a read error, since a much larger clone is one base off. The chain couples TRBV7-2 to TRBJ1-2; D perhaps matches TRBD1 (6 bases). This CDR3 region has 14 residues. Germline CDR1 reads SGHTA; CDR2 reads FQGNSA. DNA of the CDR3: TGTGCCAGCAGCTTAGCAGGGGGAAACTATGGCTGCACCTTC. Translated, it gives CASSLAGGNYGCTF.

This clonotype was counted between two and nine times. The chain joins TRBV20-1 to TRBJ2-3; 7 bases align to TRBD1. The CDR3 loop spans 13 amino acids. V lost 4 bases to trimming and J lost 4 bases; unmatched junction nucleotides: 5. Germline V CDR1 and CDR2: DFQATT, SNEGSKA (reference sequence). The CDR3 DNA reads TGCAGTGCTACCAGACAGGGCTCAGATACGCAGTATTTT. Its translation is CSATRQGSDTQYF.

This clonotype has a handful of counts. The chain recombines TRBV7-9 with TRBJ1-1; 9 bases fit TRBD1. J was trimmed by 1 base and V by 4 bases; bases with no gene match: 4. The CDR3 consists of 15 residues. Germline V CDR1 and CDR2: SEHNR, FQNEAQ (reference sequence). As DNA, the CDR3 is TGTGCCAGCAGCTCGCCGACAGGGGGGAACACTGAAGCTTTCTTT. Its protein product is CASSSPTGGNTEAFF.

This clonotype was seen only a few times. This chain uses TRBV12-3 or TRBV12-4 with TRBJ2-7; 7 bases line up with TRBD2. There are 12 residues in the CDR3. V was pared by 5 bases and J by 7 bases, with 5 bases of the junction left unmatched. The CDR3 DNA is TGTGCCAGCAGTCCCGGGGGGAAGGAGCAGTACTTC. It yields the protein CASSPGGKEQYF.

This clonotype was observed a few times. V is TRBV7-9 and J is TRBJ2-7; D may be TRBD2 (6 bases). The CDR3 has 12 residues. The germline V gene encodes CDR1 SEHNR and CDR2 FQNEAQ (reference sequence). With 4 bases removed from V and 7 bases from J, the gap between germline ends came to 11 bases. The CDR3 is CASSYTAGEQYF. CDR3 coding DNA: TGTGCCAGCAGCTACACTGCGGGAGAGCAGTACTTC.

This clonotype is medium-sized in the sample. The V gene is TRBV7-8, the J gene TRBJ2-5, with 9 bases lining up with TRBD2. In germline, CDR1 is SGHVS, CDR2 FQNEAQ. This CDR3 is built from 15 residues. With 1 base clipped from V and 4 bases from J, the junction kept 4 bases outside the gene matches. The CDR3, as DNA: TGTGCCAGCAGCTTAGGAGCTAGCGGGGTAGAGACCCAGTACTTC. It yields the protein CASSLGASGVETQYF.

This clonotype was detected a few times. The V call is TRBV5-1, the J call TRBJ2-7, with 10 bases identical to TRBD1. The CDR3 is made up of 14 amino acids. From germline, CDR1 is SGHRS and CDR2 YFSETQ. The J segment lost 5 bases and the V segment lost 4 bases, leaving 6 bases of the junction unmatched. The CDR3 here is CASSHRDRGHEQYF. The CDR3 nucleotides read TGCGCCAGCAGCCACCGGGACAGGGGCCACGAGCAGTACTTC.

Points on this clonotype: A read error is possible here, since a much larger clone lies one base away. The chain has TRBV7-2 and TRBJ2-2; no clear D gene. The V end was cut by 2 bases, the J end by 5 bases, with 6 bases between. The CDR3 sequence is 13 residues long. The germline V gene encodes CDR1 SGHTA and CDR2 FQGNSA. The CDR3 is CASSLKETGELFF. The CDR3 DNA follows: TGTGCCAGCAGCTTAAAGGAAACCGGGGAGCTGTTTTTT. The full variable domain, its missing parts supplied by reference TRBV7-2 and TRBJ2-2, is GAGVSQSPSNKVTEKGKDVELRCDPISGHTALYWYRQSLGQGLEFLIYFQGNSAPDKSGLPSDRFSAERTGGSVSTLTIQRTQQEDSAVYLCASSLKETGELFFGEGSRLTVL.

This chain links TRBV7-9 with TRBJ2-1; no reliable D call. Trimming removed 5 bases from V and 5 bases from J, with 7 bases in between. Per germline, CDR1 SEHNR and CDR2 FQNEAQ (reference sequence). This CDR3 is 12 amino acids long. The CDR3 DNA is TGTGCCAGCAGCCTTGACCACAATGAGCAGTTCTTC. It is translated as CASSLDHNEQFF.

This clonotype was recorded many times. The chain recombines TRBV7-2 with TRBJ2-1, with a tentative D call TRBD2 (7 bases). The V gene lost 2 bases and the J gene lost 7 bases, with 15 bases spanning the gap. The CDR3 length is 15 residues. Germline V CDR1 and CDR2: SGHTA, FQGNSA. The CDR3 here is CASSLRSGGQNEQFF. The CDR3, as DNA: TGTGCCAGCAGCTTAAGGTCGGGAGGACAGAATGAGCAGTTCTTC.

Ten or more counts support this clonotype. The chain joins TRBV7-8 to TRBJ1-5, with D possibly matching TRBD1 (5 bases). Germline V gene lookup returns CDR1 SGHVS and CDR2 FQNEAQ. The CDR3 is 10 residues long. Between the trimmed V and J ends, which lost 10 bases and 8 bases, there was a span of 9 bases. The CDR3 spells CATRGEPQHF. For the CDR3, the DNA is TGTGCCACCCGGGGGGAGCCCCAGCATTTT.

This clonotype appeared many times. The J gene is TRBJ2-2, the V gene TRBV14, with TRBD2 matching 7 bases. The CDR3 spans 17 residues. Germline-derived CDR1 and CDR2 are SGHDN and FVKESK. V shed 0 bases, J shed 4 bases, and the junction held 8 bases outside the gene matches. The CDR3: CASSQDIGGFFTGELFF. The CDR3 region has the DNA TGTGCCAGCAGCCAAGATATCGGGGGGTTCTTCACCGGGGAGCTGTTTTTT.

In this sample, this clonotype turned up a few times. V and J are TRBV6-2 or TRBV6-3 and TRBJ2-1; D is perhaps TRBD1 (5 bases). Between the trimmed V and J ends, which lost 0 bases and 0 bases, there was a span of 12 bases. The germline CDR1 and CDR2 sequences are MNHEY and SVGEGT. The CDR3 is 17 amino acids. CDR3 protein: CASSYSDSLSSYNEQFF. For the CDR3, the DNA is TGTGCCAGCAGTTACTCCGACAGCCTTAGCTCCTACAATGAGCAGTTCTTC.

This clonotype was picked up many times. J is TRBJ1-1 and V is TRBV2; no clear D. Germline CDR1 and CDR2: SNHLY and FYNNEI. V dropped 2 bases and J dropped 1 base, with 8 bases sitting between them. CDR3 length: 14 amino acids. CDR3 DNA sequence: TGTGCCAGCAGTGAACCTTTGGGGAACACTGAAGCTTTCTTT. Translation gives CASSEPLGNTEAFF.

This clonotype was seen a handful of times. The CDR3 region has the DNA TGTGCCAGCAGTGCCGTACAGGGATTGAGCACTGAAGCTTTCTTT. Residues: CASSAVQGLSTEAFF. This rearrangement joins TRBV28 to TRBJ1-1; D perhaps matches TRBD1 (6 bases). The germline gives CDR1 MDHEN, CDR2 SYDVKM. Trimming stripped 5 bases from V and 4 bases from J, with 17 bases between. The CDR3 has 15 amino acids.

This clonotype was counted only a few times. The rearrangement links TRBV7-9 to TRBJ2-7; no firm D call. This CDR3 is 14 amino acids long. Germline CDR1 is SEHNR and CDR2 is FQNEAQ (reference sequence). Trimming took 4 bases from V and 2 from J, leaving 12 bases between them. The CDR3 spells CASSSPRGAYEQYF. CDR3 DNA: TGTGCCAGCAGCTCCCCCCGCGGAGCCTACGAGCAGTACTTC.

This clonotype showed up many times. The chain carries TRBV7-9 and TRBJ1-3; no clear D gene. The germline V gene has CDR1 SEHNR and CDR2 FQNEAQ (reference sequence). The CDR3 loop spans 12 amino acids. The germline V and J ends were trimmed by 5 bases and 1 base, with 3 bases remaining between them. The CDR3 region has the DNA TGTGCCAGCAGCGGATCTGGAAACACCATATATTTT. Residues: CASSGSGNTIYF.

This clonotype has only a few counts. This chain joins TRBV5-4 and TRBJ2-7; 8 nucleotides line up with TRBD1. Germline-derived CDR1 and CDR2 are SGHNT and YYREEE (reference sequence). The CDR3 totals 15 residues. The junction had 9 bases not matched to a gene; V was cut back by 4 bases and J by 3 bases. DNA for the CDR3: TGTGCCAGCAGCCCCGACAGGGGCCTTATCTACGAGCAGTACTTC. Protein: CASSPDRGLIYEQYF.